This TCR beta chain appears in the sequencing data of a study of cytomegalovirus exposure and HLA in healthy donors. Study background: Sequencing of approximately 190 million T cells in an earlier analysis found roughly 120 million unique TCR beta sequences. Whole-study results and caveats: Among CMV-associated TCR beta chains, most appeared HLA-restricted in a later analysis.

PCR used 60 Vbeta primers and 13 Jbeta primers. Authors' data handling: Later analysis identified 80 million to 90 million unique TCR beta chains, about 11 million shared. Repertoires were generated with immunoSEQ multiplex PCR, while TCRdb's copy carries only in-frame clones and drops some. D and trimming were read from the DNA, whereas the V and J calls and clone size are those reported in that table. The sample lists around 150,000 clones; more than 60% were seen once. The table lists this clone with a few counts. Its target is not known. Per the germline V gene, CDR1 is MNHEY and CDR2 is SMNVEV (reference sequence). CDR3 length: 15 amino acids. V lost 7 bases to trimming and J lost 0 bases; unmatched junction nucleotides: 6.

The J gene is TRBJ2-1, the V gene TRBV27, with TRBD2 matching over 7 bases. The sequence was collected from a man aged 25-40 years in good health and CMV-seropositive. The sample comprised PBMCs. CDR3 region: CASIPGRSSYNEQFF. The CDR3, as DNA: TGTGCCAGCATCCCCGGGAGGTCCTCCTACAATGAGCAGTTCTTC.